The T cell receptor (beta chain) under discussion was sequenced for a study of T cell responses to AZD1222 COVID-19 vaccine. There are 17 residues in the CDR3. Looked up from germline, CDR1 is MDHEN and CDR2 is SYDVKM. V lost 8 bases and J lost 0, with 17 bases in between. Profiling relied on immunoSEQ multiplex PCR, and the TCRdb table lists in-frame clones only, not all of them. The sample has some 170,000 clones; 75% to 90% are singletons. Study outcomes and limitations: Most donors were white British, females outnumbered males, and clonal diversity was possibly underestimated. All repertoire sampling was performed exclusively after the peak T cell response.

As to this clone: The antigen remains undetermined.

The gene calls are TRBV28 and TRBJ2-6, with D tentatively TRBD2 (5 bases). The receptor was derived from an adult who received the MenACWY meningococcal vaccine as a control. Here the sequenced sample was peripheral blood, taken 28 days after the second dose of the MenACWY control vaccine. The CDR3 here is CASLARESLSGANVLTF. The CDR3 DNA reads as TGTGCCAGCCTAGCTCGTGAATCTCTCTCTGGGGCCAACGTCCTGACTTTC.